The 4 T cell receptor beta chains in this list originate from one sample, sequenced in a study of cytomegalovirus exposure and HLA in healthy donors. PCR primers comprised 60 Vbeta and 13 Jbeta primers. The data were produced by immunoSEQ multiplex PCR, yet TCRdb's version contains in-frame clones alone and is incomplete. The table includes about 170,000 clones, roughly 77% detected once. What was sequenced was PBMCs. These TCRs come from a woman aged 50 to 60 in good health and CMV-seropositive.

This sequence joins TRBV2 and TRBJ1-1, with a weak D call TRBD1 (5 bases). Germline lookup yields CDR1 SNHLY and CDR2 FYNNEI. Trimming removed 6 bases at V and 4 bases at J, with 15 bases between. The CDR3 loop spans 14 amino acids. The CDR3 bases are TGTGCCAGCAGCTTGACGACGGGGGGCACTGAAGCTTTCTTT. This sequence encodes CASSLTTGGTEAFF.

The CDR3 reads CASSLGGAQYF. Here the CDR3 DNA reads TGTGCCAGCAGTTTGGGAGGTGCGCAGTACTTC. The chain is built from TRBV28 and TRBJ2-7; perhaps TRBD2 as D (6 bases). The CDR3 spans 11 residues. The V gene lost 3 bases and the J gene lost 9 bases, with 9 bases spanning the gap. The germline gives CDR1 MDHEN, CDR2 SYDVKM.

V usage is TRBV2 and J usage is TRBJ2-1; TRBD2 aligns across 7 bases. Germline lookup yields CDR1 SNHLY and CDR2 FYNNEI. This CDR3 is 13 amino acids long. J gave up 5 bases and V 8 bases, and 6 bases lay outside the gene matches. The CDR3 region has the DNA TGTGCCAGCGGGCGGGAGCGCGACAATGAGCAGTTCTTC. It encodes CASGRERDNEQFF.

The rearrangement joins TRBV28 to TRBJ1-2; D ambiguous. Deletions cut 4 bases from V and 5 bases from J, with 14 bases between. The CDR3 is made up of 14 amino acids. Looked up from germline, CDR1 is MDHEN and CDR2 is SYDVKM. The CDR3 loop is CASSSRVLAYGYTF. The CDR3 nucleotides read TGTGCCAGCAGTTCCCGGGTCCTAGCGTATGGCTACACCTTC.